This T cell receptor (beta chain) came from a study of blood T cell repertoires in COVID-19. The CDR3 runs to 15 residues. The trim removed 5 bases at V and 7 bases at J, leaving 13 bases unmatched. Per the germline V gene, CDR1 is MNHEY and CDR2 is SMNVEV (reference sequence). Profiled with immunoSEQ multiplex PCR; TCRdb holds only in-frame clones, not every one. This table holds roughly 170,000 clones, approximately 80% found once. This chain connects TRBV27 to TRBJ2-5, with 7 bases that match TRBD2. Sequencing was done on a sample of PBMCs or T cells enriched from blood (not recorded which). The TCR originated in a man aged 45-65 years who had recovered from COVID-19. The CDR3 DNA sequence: TGTGCCAGCAGTCCAACCTCGGGGGGAGTGCGGACCCAGTACTTC. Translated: CASSPTSGGVRTQYF.